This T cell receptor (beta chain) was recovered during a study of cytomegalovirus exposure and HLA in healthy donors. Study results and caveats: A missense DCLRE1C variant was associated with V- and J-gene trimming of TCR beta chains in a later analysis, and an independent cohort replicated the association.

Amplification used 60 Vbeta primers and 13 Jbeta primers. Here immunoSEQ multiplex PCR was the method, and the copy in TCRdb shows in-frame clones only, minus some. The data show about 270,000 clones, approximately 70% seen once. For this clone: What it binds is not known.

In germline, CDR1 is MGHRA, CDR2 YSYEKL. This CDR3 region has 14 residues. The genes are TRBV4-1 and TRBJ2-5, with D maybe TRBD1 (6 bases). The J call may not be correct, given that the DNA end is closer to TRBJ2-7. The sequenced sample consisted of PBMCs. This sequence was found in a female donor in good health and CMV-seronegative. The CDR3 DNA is TGCGCCAGCAGCCCTGGACAGAAGGGCGACGAGCAGTACTTC. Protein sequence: CASSPGQKGDEQYF.